The rows below give T cell receptor beta chains drawn from one sample of a study of PD-L1 blockade in urothelial cancer. Repertoires were generated with immunoSEQ multiplex PCR, while TCRdb's copy carries only in-frame clones and drops some. The table records approximately 91,000 clones, approximately 87% of them present only once. The sequences come from PBMCs, collected around atezolizumab (anti-PD-L1) treatment. The source is a man aged 65 to 85 with urothelial cancer. CDR3s include the opening cysteine and the closing phenylalanine or tryptophan. Fields, in order: clone size, V gene, D gene, J gene, CDR3 length, CDR3 DNA, CDR3 protein. D genes are given only for firm matches. Rows may omit the clone size; those that give it use once, few, many or a size class.

-	TRBV5-1	-	TRBJ2-5	12	TGCGCCAGCCGGTATAGACAAGAGACCCAGTACTTC	CASRYRQETQYF
-	TRBV7-8	TRBD1	TRBJ1-3	19	TGTGCCAGCAGCTTAAGGGAGGACAGGGAGCCATCCTCTGGAAACACCATATATTTT	CASSLREDREPSSGNTIYF
-	TRBV7-2	TRBD2	TRBJ2-1	14	TGTGCCAGCAGCTTAGCGCGCGGGAGGCATGAGCAGTTCTTC	CASSLARGRHEQFF
-	TRBV5-8	-	TRBJ2-2	13	TGTGCCAGCAGTACGGGTAACACCGGGGAGCTGTTTTTT	CASSTGNTGELFF
-	TRBV19	TRBD1	TRBJ2-7	13	TGTGCCAGCATGATGGGACAGGGGTACGAGCAGTACTTC	CASMMGQGYEQYF
-	TRBV5-8	TRBD1	TRBJ2-1	13	TGTGCCAGCAGCTTCCGGGACAGGAGCCTGTGGTTCTTC	CASSFRDRSLWFF
once	TRBV2	-	TRBJ2-1	15	TGTGCCAGCAGTGAAGGAGGCAGCTCCTACAATGAGCAGTTCTTC	CASSEGGSSYNEQFF
-	TRBV6-6	TRBD1	TRBJ1-5	14	TGTGCCAGCAGCCCCACAGGGGGGAATCAGCCCCAGCATTTT	CASSPTGGNQPQHF
-	TRBV5-4	-	TRBJ1-1	15	TGTGCCAGCAGCTTGGCCCAAGCCATGAACACTGAAGCTTTCTTT	CASSLAQAMNTEAFF
few	TRBV29-1	-	TRBJ1-2	12	TGCAGCGTCGCCACAGGGTCTGACGGCTACACCTTC	CSVATGSDGYTF
-	TRBV29-1	-	TRBJ1-1	13	TGCAGCGTTTTAGAGTTAACTAACACTGAAGCTTTCTTT	CSVLELTNTEAFF
once	TRBV5-1	-	TRBJ2-1	14	TGCGCCAGCAGCTTGGCCACGTCGGGGGAAGAGCAGTTCTTC	CASSLATSGEEQFF
-	TRBV15	-	TRBJ2-5	14	TGTGCCACCAGCAGAGATAGCGCTGGGGAGACCCAGTACTTC	CATSRDSAGETQYF
few	TRBV2	-	TRBJ2-2	14	TGTGCCAGCAGACAGGGCGCGGGCACCGGGGAGCTGTTTTTT	CASRQGAGTGELFF
-	TRBV10-3	TRBD1	TRBJ2-2	16	TGTGCCATCAGTGGCCGGGACAGGGGGCTTGCCGGGGAGCTGTTTTTT	CAISGRDRGLAGELFF
-	TRBV29-1	TRBD2	TRBJ2-3	13	TGCAGCGTTGGGGGGGGAGGTACAGATACGCAGTATTTT	CSVGGGGTDTQYF
-	TRBV11-3	-	TRBJ2-3	15	TGTGCCAGCAGCTTGGGGGCAGGGGTCACAGATACGCAGTATTTT	CASSLGAGVTDTQYF
-	TRBV2	TRBD2	TRBJ2-3	11	TGTGCCAGCAGTGGAGGGACTACGCAGTCTTTT	CASSGGTTQSF
-	TRBV28	-	TRBJ2-7	12	TGTGCCAGCAGTATTAGAACCTACGAGCAGTACTTC	CASSIRTYEQYF
few	TRBV19	-	TRBJ2-7	14	TGTGCCAGTAGGGGCGGGCTAGGAGGAGGCGAGCAGTACTTC	CASRGGLGGGEQYF
once	TRBV7-9	TRBD2	TRBJ2-2	18	TGTGCCAGCAGCTTGTCGAGGGGCGGGGGGCTCGGAACCGGGGAGCTGTTTTTT	CASSLSRGGGLGTGELFF
-	TRBV19	TRBD1	TRBJ2-5	16	TGTGCCAGTAGTATAGATCAAGGACAGGGGCAAGAGACCCAGTACTTC	CASSIDQGQGQETQYF
-	TRBV5-1	-	TRBJ1-4	15	TGCGCCAGCAGCCTGGGAGATCCCGGGGATGAAAAACTGTTTTTT	CASSLGDPGDEKLFF
-	TRBV2	TRBD1	TRBJ2-7	12	TGTGCCAGCAGTGAATTACGGACAGGGCAGTACTTC	CASSELRTGQYF
once	TRBV21-1	-	TRBJ2-1	16	TGTGCCAGCAGCAAAGAAGAGGGAAGGGTATGGAATGAGCAGTTCTTC	CASSKEEGRVWNEQFF
-	TRBV15	TRBD1	TRBJ2-3	14	TGTGCCACCGGGCGGGACAGGGGGCAAGATACGCAGTATTTT	CATGRDRGQDTQYF
-	TRBV7-6	-	TRBJ1-2	15	TGTGCCAGCAGCCCCGGCGGAACAAACTACTATGGCTACACCTTC	CASSPGGTNYYGYTF
many	TRBV2	-	TRBJ1-5	14	TGTGCCAGCAGTGAATGGCAGGGGTATCAGCCCCAGCATTTT	CASSEWQGYQPQHF
-	TRBV5-4	TRBD2	TRBJ2-1	15	TGTGCCAGCAGCTTGGAATTAGCGGGGGGGCGAGAGCAGTTCTTC	CASSLELAGGREQFF
-	TRBV28	TRBD1	TRBJ1-1	15	TGTGCCAGCAGGTCCTCGGACAGGGTTAACACTGAAGCTTTCTTT	CASRSSDRVNTEAFF
-	TRBV28	TRBD1	TRBJ1-1	15	TGTGCCAGCAGTCCTCCTCGGACAGGGGGCACTGAAGCTTTCTTT	CASSPPRTGGTEAFF
-	TRBV5-1	TRBD1	TRBJ1-4	15	TGCGCCAGCAGCCCAGGGACAGGGGGCAACGAAAAACTGTTTTTT	CASSPGTGGNEKLFF
-	TRBV19	-	TRBJ1-2	14	TGTGCCAGTACCCCAAGGGGGTATCCCTATGGCTACACCTTC	CASTPRGYPYGYTF
few	TRBV6-1	TRBD1	TRBJ1-6	13	TGTGCCAGCAGTGAATCTTGGACAGGGTGGGTCCACTTT	CASSESWTGWVHF
-	TRBV21-1	-	TRBJ2-2	13	TGTGCCACCAGCGGGCTTGGGTCCGGGGAGCTGTTTTTT	CATSGLGSGELFF
-	TRBV19	TRBD1	TRBJ2-2	17	TGTGCCAGTAGTATAAGAGGACAGGGGGCTGTCACCGGGGAGCTGTTTTTT	CASSIRGQGAVTGELFF
-	TRBV10-3	TRBD2	TRBJ2-4	11	TGTGCCATCAGTCGGGGGGGAATTCAGTACTTC	CAISRGGIQYF
-	TRBV7-2	-	TRBJ1-1	13	TGTGCCAGCAGCTTAGTAGGCGGTCAGGGGGCTTTCTTT	CASSLVGGQGAFF
once	TRBV30	-	TRBJ2-3	12	TGTGCCTGGAGCGACTCCACAGATACGCAGTATTTT	CAWSDSTDTQYF
-	TRBV6-5	TRBD2	TRBJ2-4	15	TGTGCCAGCAGTTATCTAGCGGGAACGAAAAACATTCAGTACTTC	CASSYLAGTKNIQYF